This T cell receptor beta chain was obtained from a study of blood T cell repertoires in COVID-19. Original analysis: Reference gene primer amplification in the assay estimated nucleated cell counts. Assay used: immunoSEQ multiplex PCR; TCRdb lists only in-frame clones, some missing. That table supplies the V and J calls and clone size; D and trimming were determined from the DNA. Of 250,000 or so clones listed, about 85% were seen once; the top ten hold approximately 3.3%. The CDR3 length is 15 residues. Germline V gene lookup returns CDR1 SGHTA and CDR2 FQGNSA. V lost 2 bases, J lost 0 bases, and 11 bases lay in between. This clone was recorded a few times.

V and J are TRBV7-2 and TRBJ2-7; no clear D gene. Sequenced material: peripheral blood. This sequence originates from a man between 18 and 35 years old with active or convalescent COVID-19. The CDR3: CASSLRVGASYEQYF. CDR3 coding DNA: TGTGCCAGCAGCTTACGAGTCGGAGCCTCCTACGAGCAGTACTTC.